This T cell receptor beta chain is drawn from a study of T cell responses to AZD1222 COVID-19 vaccine. The protocol was immunoSEQ multiplex PCR, while the TCRdb copy is restricted to in-frame clones and leaves out a portion. Found here are under 140,000 clones, around 81% of them singletons; the top ten hold approximately 4.6%. This clone was detected a few times. Its antigen remains unknown. Germline CDR1 and CDR2: ENHRY and SYGVKD. The length of the CDR3 is 12 residues. The V end was cut by 5 bases, the J end by 1 base, with 5 bases between. Study-wide results and limits: At baseline, just a handful of AZD1222 recipients tested seropositive. Only after the peak T cell response were repertoires sampled. Clonal diversity was possibly underestimated, and white British individuals and females predominated among donors. The CD4 TCRs associated with vaccination extended across spike and predominated at 160-218 and 743-854.

The TCR sequence derives from an adult in good health. This material consisted of peripheral blood, taken on day 0 of AZD1222 vaccination. The chain carries TRBV10-3 and TRBJ1-1; D call uncertain. CDR3 loop: CAISRTNTEAFF. CDR3 nucleotide sequence: TGTGCCATCAGTCGTACGAACACTGAAGCTTTCTTT.